The 8 T cell receptor beta chains below all came from one sample that was sequenced in a study of cytomegalovirus exposure and HLA in healthy donors. With 60 Vbeta and 13 Jbeta primers, the PCR was carried out. Some clones are missing from TCRdb's copy, which holds only in-frame ones; the method was immunoSEQ multiplex PCR. The table shows more than 100,000 clones, with about two thirds occurring only once. Specimen: PBMCs. The receptors originated from a woman aged 40 to 50 in good health and CMV-seropositive.

The chain links TRBV11-3 to TRBJ1-1, with D possibly being TRBD1 (5 bases). Trimming removed 9 bases at V and 5 bases at J, with 16 bases between. The CDR3 contains 13 residues. Looked up from germline, CDR1 is SGHNT and CDR2 is YENEEA. The CDR3 reads CASRGLGNTEAFF. The CDR3 bases are TGTGCCAGTAGGGGTTTGGGGAATACTGAAGCTTTCTTT. The full variable domain, in which reference TRBV11-3 and TRBJ1-1 provide the parts outside the CDR3, is EAGVVQSPRYKIIEKKQPVAFWCNPISGHNTLYWYLQNLGQGPELLIRYENEEAVDDSQLPKDRFSAERLKGVDSTLKIQPAELGDSAVYLCASRGLGNTEAFFGQGTRLTVV.

The V gene is TRBV7-8, the J gene TRBJ2-5, with 8 bases identical to TRBD2. Germline trimming cut 4 bases from V and 0 bases from J; bases unmatched to any gene: 10. Germline V CDR1 and CDR2: SGHVS, FQNEAQ. The CDR3 is 17 amino acids. CDR3 in DNA: TGTGCCAGCAGCTATAGAGCGGGGGCCAAGTACCAAGAGACCCAGTACTTC. Translating it yields CASSYRAGAKYQETQYF.

This clone has a handful of counts. CDR3 DNA: TGTGCCAGCAAGGAGAGGGAAGGTGAAAAACTGTTTTTT. Its protein product is CASKEREGEKLFF. J is TRBJ1-4 and V is TRBV7-6; D gene uncertain. Trimming left V 7 bases short and J 7 bases short, with 13 bases between. The CDR3 has 13 residues. The germline CDR1 and CDR2 sequences are SGHVS and FNYEAQ.

This clone came up many times. CDR3 residues: CASSSNIGLAQFF. The DNA for the CDR3 is TGTGCCAGCAGCTCCAACATCGGACTAGCGCAGTTCTTC. This chain joins TRBV7-3 and TRBJ2-1; 8 bases fit TRBD2. With 4 bases clipped from V and 12 bases from J, the junction kept 8 bases outside the gene matches. CDR1 is SGHTA and CDR2 is FQGTGA in the germline V gene. The CDR3 loop spans 13 amino acids.

The chain carries TRBV5-6 and TRBJ2-5, with D possibly TRBD2 on 6 matching bases. This CDR3 is built from 16 residues. Trimming removed 4 bases from V and 1 base from J, with 17 bases in between. CDR1 is SGHDT, CDR2 YYEEEE, per germline. CDR3 loop: CASSPGLGRRQETQYF. The CDR3 nucleotides read TGTGCCAGCAGCCCGGGACTGGGACGCCGCCAAGAGACCCAGTACTTC.

This clone was observed a few times. This chain links TRBV6-1 with TRBJ1-4; TRBD1 might be the D (5 bases). The germline gives CDR1 MNHNS, CDR2 SASEGT. The V and J ends lost 7 bases and 5 bases respectively, with 14 bases between them. This CDR3 is built from 14 residues. The CDR3: CASTLRNRNEKLFF. The CDR3 DNA follows: TGTGCCAGCACACTCCGCAACAGGAATGAAAAACTGTTTTTT.

The chain combines TRBV5-1 with TRBJ2-7; the D gene is possibly TRBD2 (6 bases). There are 15 residues in the CDR3. Germline CDR1 is SGHRS and CDR2 is YFSETQ. V lost 1 base, J lost 6 bases, and 17 bases lay in between. CDR3: CASSLPSGTYSEQYF. CDR3 nucleotide sequence: TGCGCCAGCAGCTTGCCTTCCGGGACTTACTCCGAGCAGTACTTC.

Only a few counts were recorded for this clone. This chain uses TRBV5-5 with TRBJ1-1; D perhaps matches TRBD1 (6 bases). In germline, CDR1 is SGHKS, CDR2 YYEKEE (reference sequence). The CDR3 runs 13 residues. The V gene lost 4 bases and the J gene lost 3 bases, with 10 bases spanning the gap. The CDR3 region has the DNA TGTGCCAGCAGCATGGACAGTCACACTGAAGCTTTCTTT. This gives the protein CASSMDSHTEAFF.